Included here is one TCR beta chain sequence, with context. This clone's antigen is unknown. One base away there is no much larger clone; base qualities are not given. Sequenced on an Illumina HiSeq 1500. The raw public data were reprocessed by TCRdb itself: fastp quality trimming at Q25, MiXCR clonotype calling, in-frame beta chains only. Each entry merges the rows of one CDR3 protein and shows their most common DNA and genes. The sample data list 560,000 or so distinct CDR3 sequences, and approximately 17% of these were observed just once. In total, the top ten clones hold 20% to 30% of the sample. The germline V gene encodes CDR1 LGHNA and CDR2 YNFKEQ. There are 11 amino acids in the CDR3, from cysteine to phenylalanine inclusive. The retained sequence is limited to the CDR3, 33 bases, with the frame set at the first base. The V end loses 11 bases and the J end loses 3 bases, and a stretch of 10 bases separates them.

This sample is part of a study of T cell repertoires in cytomegalovirus infection (dated by TCRdb to between 2017 and 2020). Study-wide context: Because public TCR beta signatures pointed to carriage of CMV infection together with the matching HLA type, the HLA type of each donor mattered for the analysis. Summary of the overall study and its limitations: The ex vivo response was dominated by HLA-C-restricted CMV-specific TCR beta clonotypes, which also provided the single most frequent clonotype in two of eight donors. Cumulative frequency of public TCR beta family members discriminated carriers of CMV infection plus the relevant HLA type in this cohort and an independent approximately 400-donor cohort.

The source is a human donor in good health (CMV status not recorded). Some clones in this sample may be carry-over from other donors' samples. Input material: CD8+ T cells from PBMCs. The V gene is TRBV4-2 and the J gene is TRBJ1-2; the D gene is perhaps TRBD1, on 5 matching bases. The nucleotides are TGTGCCTCGACAGACCACTATGGCTACACCTTC. It specifies CASTDHYGYTF.